These 10 T cell receptor beta chains originate from one sample sequenced in a study of tumor-infiltrating lymphocytes in primary liver carcinoma. A constant-region primer served to make TCR beta cDNA from approximately 490 ng total RNA. The TCR beta library was amplified through three nested multiplex PCR rounds in a modified ARM-PCR procedure. Forward primers for TRBV1-TRBV30 and a C-beta reverse primer served the first two PCR rounds, at approximately 10 cycles each. In TCRdb, the multiplex PCR reads were re-called with MiXCR into one record per CDR3 protein. The top ten clones hold roughly 19% of a sample with around 40,000 distinct CDR3 sequences, 73% of them seen once. Investigators took RNA and DNA out together from 20-30 mg of unsorted bulk tissue. Sequencing used liver tumor tissue from sampling region 2. Subset here: tumor region T2, inferior pole. These receptor sequences come from a man aged 40-49 years with primary liver carcinoma and hepatitis B virus infection.

Comments on this clonotype: At one end the junction does not follow the germline gene, possibly because of a read error. The chain carries TRBV6-1 and TRBJ2-1, with 8 nucleotides matching TRBD1. CDR3 length: 14 amino acids. CDR1 MNHNS and CDR2 SASEGT come from the germline V gene. CDR3 amino acids: CASSRTGTDNEQFF. The CDR3 DNA is TGTGCCAGCAGTAGGACAGGGACTGACAATGAACAGTTCTTC.

On this clonotype itself: One junction end disagrees with the germline gene, perhaps due to a read error. The V call is TRBV11-3, the J call TRBJ2-7; no firm D call. The CDR3 totals 13 residues. Germline assignment: CDR1 SGHNT and CDR2 YENEEA. CDR3 region: CASSFGVLCEQYF. In nucleotides, the CDR3 is TGTGCCAGTAGCTTTGGGGTTTTGTGCGAGCAGTACTTC.

This clonotype was found many times. The J gene is TRBJ2-7, the V gene TRBV6-5; 9 nucleotides align to TRBD1. Germline values: CDR1 MNHEY, CDR2 SVGAGI. The V gene end was trimmed by 6 bases and the J gene end by 1 base; junction bases not matched to a gene: 7. The CDR3 loop spans 15 amino acids. The DNA of the CDR3 is TGTGCCAGCAGACTGGCGGGGACAGGGTCCTACGAGCAGTACTTC. It translates to CASRLAGTGSYEQYF.

Turning to this clonotype: A much larger clone differs from this one at a single base, so this may be a read error. The chain couples TRBV19 to TRBJ2-3; perhaps TRBD2 as D (6 bases). The germline gives CDR1 LNHDA, CDR2 SQIVND (reference sequence). This CDR3 is built from 14 residues. The CDR3 region is CASRPGTSIDTRYF. The CDR3 region has the DNA TGTGCCAGTAGGCCCGGGACTTCGATAGATACGCGGTATTTT. Full variable domain (outside the CDR3, taken from reference TRBV19 and TRBJ2-3): DGGITQSPKYLFRKEGQNVTLSCEQNLNHDAMYWYRQDPGQGLRLIYYSQIVNDFQKGDIAEGYSVSREKKESFPLTVTSAQKNPTAFYLCASRPGTSIDTRYFGPGTRLTVL.

The rearrangement links TRBV5-6 to TRBJ2-7, with 7 bases lining up with TRBD1. CDR3 length: 15 amino acids. V was pared by 4 bases and J by 9 bases, with 16 bases of the junction left unmatched. Germline V gene data show CDR1 as SGHDT and CDR2 as YYEEEE. This CDR3 is CASSQEPTGFKGQYF. The DNA of the CDR3 is TGTGCCAGCAGCCAAGAGCCGACAGGGTTCAAAGGGCAGTACTTC.

With regard to this clonotype: The junction shows a germline mismatch at one end, possibly a read error. The V and J genes are TRBV6-1 and TRBJ2-3, with no clear D. Germline CDR1 is MNHNS and CDR2 is SASEGT. The CDR3 has 14 amino acids. The CDR3 coding sequence is TGTGCCAGCAGTGATGGATTAGGGCCAGATATGCAGTATTTT. Protein: CASSDGLGPDMQYF.

As for this clonotype: The missing conserved phenylalanine or tryptophan at the end of this CDR3 makes a read error likely. The chain uses TRBV5-1 and TRBJ1-1, with D hard to call. Germline CDR1 SGHRS, CDR2 YFSETQ. CDR3 length equals 15 residues. In DNA form, the CDR3 reads TGCGCCAACAGCCCTGGCGTAGGATTGAAGACTGAAGCTTTCATT. Translating it yields CANSPGVGLKTEAFI.

In this sample, this clonotype turned up many times. This chain uses TRBV28 with TRBJ2-4, with D perhaps matching TRBD1 (5 bases). CDR1 and CDR2 (germline): MDHEN, SYDVKM. The CDR3 runs 14 residues. Trimming removed 5 bases at V and 1 base at J, with 9 bases between. CDR3 residues: CASSGAVAKNIQYF. The CDR3 region has the DNA TGTGCCAGCAGTGGGGCGGTGGCCAAAAACATTCAGTACTTC.

This chain uses TRBV5-1 with TRBJ2-7, with D unresolved. V lost 7 bases and J 0 bases, leaving 17 bases between the germline ends. This CDR3 is built from 15 residues. Germline lookup yields CDR1 SGHRS and CDR2 YFSETQ. CDR3 sequence reads: CASGLGRMSSYEQYF. CDR3 DNA: TGCGCCAGCGGTTTGGGTCGGATGAGCTCCTACGAGCAGTACTTC.

Concerning this clonotype: The conserved final phenylalanine or tryptophan is absent from the CDR3, which likely points to a read error. The CDR3 loop is CASSRGVYEQYS. Written as DNA, the CDR3 is TGTGCCAGCAGTAGGGGTGTTTACGAGCAGTACTCC. This sequence joins TRBV6-1 and TRBJ2-7; D may be TRBD1 (5 bases). Trimming removed 5 bases from V and 4 bases from J, with 9 bases in between. This CDR3 has 12 residues. Per the germline V gene, CDR1 is MNHNS and CDR2 is SASEGT.